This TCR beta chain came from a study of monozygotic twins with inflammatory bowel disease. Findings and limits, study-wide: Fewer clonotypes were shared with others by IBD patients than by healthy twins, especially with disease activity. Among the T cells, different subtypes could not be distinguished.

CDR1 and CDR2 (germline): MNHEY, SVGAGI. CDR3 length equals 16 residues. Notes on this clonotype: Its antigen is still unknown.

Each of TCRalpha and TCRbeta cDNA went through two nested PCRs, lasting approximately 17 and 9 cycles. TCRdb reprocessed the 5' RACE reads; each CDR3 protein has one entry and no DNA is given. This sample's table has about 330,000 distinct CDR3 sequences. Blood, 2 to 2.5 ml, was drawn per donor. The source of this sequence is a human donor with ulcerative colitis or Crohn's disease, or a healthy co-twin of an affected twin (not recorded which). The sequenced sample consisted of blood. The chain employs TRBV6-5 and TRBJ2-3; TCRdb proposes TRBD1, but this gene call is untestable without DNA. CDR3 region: CASSYSWGGATDTQYF.